This T cell receptor (beta chain) was recorded in a study of T cell responses to AZD1222 COVID-19 vaccine. With 0 bases removed from V and 1 base from J, the gap between germline ends came to 10 bases. Germline V lookup: CDR1 SGHRS, CDR2 YFSETQ. The CDR3 is made up of 15 amino acids. General study findings and limits: The study found vaccine-associated CD4 TCRs spanning spike, dominant at 160-218 and 743-854. The sample set comprised mostly white British donors with more females, and clonal diversity was possibly underestimated. The peak T cell response came first, and repertoires were sampled only after it.

A remark on this clone: Antigen unknown.

Measured with immunoSEQ multiplex PCR; TCRdb has only the in-frame clones, and not every one. The sample holds over 120,000 clones, around nine tenths seen once. The receptor comes from an adult who received the AZD1222 COVID-19 vaccine. The sample here was peripheral blood, taken 28 days after the second AZD1222 dose. The genes are TRBV5-1 and TRBJ1-1; no definite D call. CDR3 residues: CASSLVRDPNTEAFF. The DNA of the CDR3 is TGCGCCAGCAGCTTGGTTCGGGATCCGAACACTGAAGCTTTCTTT.